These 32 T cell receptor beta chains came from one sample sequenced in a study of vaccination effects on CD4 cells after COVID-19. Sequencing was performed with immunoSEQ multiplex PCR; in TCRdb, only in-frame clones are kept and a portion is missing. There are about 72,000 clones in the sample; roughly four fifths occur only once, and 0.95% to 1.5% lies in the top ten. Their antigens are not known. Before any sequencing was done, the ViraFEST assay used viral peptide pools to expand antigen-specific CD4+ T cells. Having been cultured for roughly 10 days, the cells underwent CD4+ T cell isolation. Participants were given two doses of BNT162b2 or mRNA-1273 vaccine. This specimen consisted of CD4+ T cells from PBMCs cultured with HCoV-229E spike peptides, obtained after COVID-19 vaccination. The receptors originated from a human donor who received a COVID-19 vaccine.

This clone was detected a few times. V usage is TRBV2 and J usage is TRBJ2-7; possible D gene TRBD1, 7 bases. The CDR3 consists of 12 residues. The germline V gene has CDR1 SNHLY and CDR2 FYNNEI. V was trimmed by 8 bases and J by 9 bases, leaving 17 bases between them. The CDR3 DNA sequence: TGTGCCAGCTGGGACAGTCGGGGGCGGCAGTACGTC. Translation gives CASWDSRGRQYV.

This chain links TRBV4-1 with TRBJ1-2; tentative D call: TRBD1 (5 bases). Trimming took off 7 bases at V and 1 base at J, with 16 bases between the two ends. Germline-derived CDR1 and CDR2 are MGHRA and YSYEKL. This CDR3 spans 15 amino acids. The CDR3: CASNLNEGLNYGYTF. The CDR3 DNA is TGCGCCAGCAACTTGAATGAGGGACTTAACTATGGCTACACCTTC.

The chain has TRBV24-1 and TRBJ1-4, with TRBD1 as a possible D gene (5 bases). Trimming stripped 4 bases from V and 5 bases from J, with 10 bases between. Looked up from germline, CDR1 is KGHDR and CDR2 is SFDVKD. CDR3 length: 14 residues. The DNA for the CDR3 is TGTGCCACCAGTGAGGGGACCTTAAATGAAAAACTGTTTTTT. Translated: CATSEGTLNEKLFF.

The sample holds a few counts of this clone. CDR3 nucleotide sequence: TGTGCCTGGAGCCGTTTGGGAGAGCAGTACGTC. Amino acids: CAWSRLGEQYV. The rearrangement uses TRBV30 and TRBJ2-7; D gene ambiguous. Germline V lookup: CDR1 GTSNPN, CDR2 SVGIG (reference sequence). There are 11 residues in the CDR3. V was pared by 3 bases and J by 7 bases, with 10 bases between.

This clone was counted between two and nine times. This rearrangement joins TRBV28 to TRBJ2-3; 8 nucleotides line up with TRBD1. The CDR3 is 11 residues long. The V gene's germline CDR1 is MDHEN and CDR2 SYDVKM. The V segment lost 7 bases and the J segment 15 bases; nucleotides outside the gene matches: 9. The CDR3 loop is CASTLRDRTYF. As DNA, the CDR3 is TGTGCCAGCACTCTTCGGGACAGGACTTATTTT.

CDR3 nucleotides: TGTGCCAGTAGTATAAACAGCAATAACTATGGCTACACCTTC. Protein: CASSINSNNYGYTF. The gene calls are TRBV19 and TRBJ1-2, with D hard to call. This CDR3 is built from 14 residues. Per the germline V gene, CDR1 is LNHDA and CDR2 is SQIVND (reference sequence). Trimming cost V 2 bases and J 1 base, with 8 bases left between them.

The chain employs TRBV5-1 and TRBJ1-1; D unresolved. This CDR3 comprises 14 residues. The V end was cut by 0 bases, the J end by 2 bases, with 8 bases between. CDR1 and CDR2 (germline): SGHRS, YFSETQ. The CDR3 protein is CASSLGPANTEAFF. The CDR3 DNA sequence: TGCGCCAGCAGCTTGGGGCCTGCTAACACTGAAGCTTTCTTT.

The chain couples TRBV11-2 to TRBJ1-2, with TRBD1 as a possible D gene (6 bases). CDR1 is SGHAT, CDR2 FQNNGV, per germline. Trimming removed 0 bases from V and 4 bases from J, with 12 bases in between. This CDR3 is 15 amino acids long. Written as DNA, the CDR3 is TGTGCCAGCAGCTTAGATAGGGGGTTCCCCTATGGCTACACCTTC. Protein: CASSLDRGFPYGYTF.

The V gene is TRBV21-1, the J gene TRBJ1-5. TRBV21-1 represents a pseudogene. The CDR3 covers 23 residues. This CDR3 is CASSKGWARIDPTDLNSNQPQHF. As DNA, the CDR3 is TGTGCCAGCAGCAAAGGGTGGGCCAGGATCGACCCGACGGACCTAAATAGCAATCAGCCCCAGCATTTT.

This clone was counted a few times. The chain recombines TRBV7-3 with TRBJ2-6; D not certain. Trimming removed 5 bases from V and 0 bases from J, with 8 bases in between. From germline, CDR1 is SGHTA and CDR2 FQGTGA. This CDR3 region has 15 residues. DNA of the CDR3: TGTGCCAGCAGCCAACTCCGCTCTGGGGCCAACGTCCTGACTTTC. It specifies CASSQLRSGANVLTF.

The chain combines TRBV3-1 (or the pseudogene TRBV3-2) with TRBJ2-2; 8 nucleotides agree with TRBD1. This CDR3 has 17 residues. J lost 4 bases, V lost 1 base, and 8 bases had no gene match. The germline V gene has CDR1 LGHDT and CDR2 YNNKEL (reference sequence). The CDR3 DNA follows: TGTGCCAGCAGCCAAGGAAGGGGACAGGCGAGCACCGGGGAGCTGTTTTTT. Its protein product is CASSQGRGQASTGELFF.

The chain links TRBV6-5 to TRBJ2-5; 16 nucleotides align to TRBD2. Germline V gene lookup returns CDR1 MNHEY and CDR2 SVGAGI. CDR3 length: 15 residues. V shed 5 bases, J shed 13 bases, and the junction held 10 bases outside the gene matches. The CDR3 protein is CASSLRGLAGGRVYF. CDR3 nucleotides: TGTGCCAGCAGTCTCCGGGGACTAGCGGGGGGGCGGGTGTACTTC.

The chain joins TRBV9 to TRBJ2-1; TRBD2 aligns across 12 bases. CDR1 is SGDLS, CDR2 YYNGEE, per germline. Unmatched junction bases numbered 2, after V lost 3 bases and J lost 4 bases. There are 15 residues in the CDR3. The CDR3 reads CASSGTSGTYNEQFF. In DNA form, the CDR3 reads TGTGCCAGCAGCGGGACTAGCGGGACTTACAATGAGCAGTTCTTC.

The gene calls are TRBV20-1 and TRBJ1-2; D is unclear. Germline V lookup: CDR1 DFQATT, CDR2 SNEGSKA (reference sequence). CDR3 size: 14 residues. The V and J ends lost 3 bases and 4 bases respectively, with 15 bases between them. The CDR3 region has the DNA TGCAGTGCTAGTATTACTGTCGGCCCCTATGGCTACACCTTC. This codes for CSASITVGPYGYTF.

The CDR3 nucleotides are TGCGCCAGCACCCTCCCAGGCCAACCCTCTGGAAACACCATATATTTT. Translation gives CASTLPGQPSGNTIYF. The chain links TRBV5-1 to TRBJ1-3; D is ambiguous. The V and J ends lost 6 bases and 0 bases respectively, with 16 bases between them. The germline CDR1 and CDR2 sequences are SGHRS and YFSETQ. This CDR3 contains 16 residues.

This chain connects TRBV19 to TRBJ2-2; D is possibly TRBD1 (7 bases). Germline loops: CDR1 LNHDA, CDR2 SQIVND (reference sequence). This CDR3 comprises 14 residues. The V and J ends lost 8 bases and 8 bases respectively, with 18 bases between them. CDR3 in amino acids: CASGGTANRGELFF. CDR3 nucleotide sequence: TGTGCCAGTGGCGGGACAGCGAACCGTGGGGAGCTGTTTTTT.

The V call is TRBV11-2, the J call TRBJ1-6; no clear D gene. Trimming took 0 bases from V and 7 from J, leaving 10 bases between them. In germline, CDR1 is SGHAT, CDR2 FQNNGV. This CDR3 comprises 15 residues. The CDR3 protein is CASSLEIGINSPLHF. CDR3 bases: TGTGCCAGCAGCTTAGAAATAGGGATCAATTCACCCCTCCACTTT.

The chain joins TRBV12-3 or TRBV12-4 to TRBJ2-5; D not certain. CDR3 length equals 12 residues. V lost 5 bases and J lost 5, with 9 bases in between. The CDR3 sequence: CASSIGWETQYF. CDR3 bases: TGTGCCAGCAGTATCGGGTGGGAGACCCAGTACTTC.

CDR3 nucleotides: TGTGCCAGCAGCGTAGAAGGGGGGGGCGGCCGGGATACGCAGTATTTT. Residues: CASSVEGGGGRDTQYF. V is TRBV9 and J is TRBJ2-3; tentative D call: TRBD2 (7 bases). The CDR3 totals 16 residues. CDR1 SGDLS and CDR2 YYNGEE come from the germline V gene. The germline V and J ends were trimmed by 0 bases and 6 bases, with 17 bases remaining between them. The variable domain in full, with the rest retrieved from reference TRBV9 and TRBJ2-3, is DSGVTQTPKHLITATGQRVTLRCSPRSGDLSVYWYQQSLDQGLQFLIQYYNGEERAKGNILERFSAQQFPDLHSELNLSSLELGDSALYFCASSVEGGGGRDTQYFGPGTRLTVL.

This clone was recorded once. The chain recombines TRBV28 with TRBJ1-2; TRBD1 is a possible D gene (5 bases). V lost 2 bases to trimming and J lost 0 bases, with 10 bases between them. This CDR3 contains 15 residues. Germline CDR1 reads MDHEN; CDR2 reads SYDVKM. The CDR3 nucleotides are TGTGCCAGCAGTTTAGGGGCAACATCTAACTATGGCTACACCTTC. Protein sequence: CASSLGATSNYGYTF.

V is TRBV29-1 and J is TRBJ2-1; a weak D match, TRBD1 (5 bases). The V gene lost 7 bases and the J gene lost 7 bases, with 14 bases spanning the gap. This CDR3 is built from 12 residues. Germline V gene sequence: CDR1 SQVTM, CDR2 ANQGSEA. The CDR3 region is CSARQFSNEQFF. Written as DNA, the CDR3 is TGCAGCGCCAGACAGTTCTCTAATGAGCAGTTCTTC.

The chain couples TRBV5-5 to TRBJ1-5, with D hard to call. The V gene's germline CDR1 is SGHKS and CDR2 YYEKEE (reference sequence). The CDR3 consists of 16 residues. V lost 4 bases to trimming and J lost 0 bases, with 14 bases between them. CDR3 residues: CASSLSHTPSNQPQHF. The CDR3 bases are TGTGCCAGCAGCCTGTCGCACACCCCTAGCAATCAGCCCCAGCATTTT. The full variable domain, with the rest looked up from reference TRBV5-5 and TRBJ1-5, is DAGVTQSPTHLIKTRGQQVTLRCSPISGHKSVSWYQQVLGQGPQFIFQYYEKEERGRGNFPDRFSARQFPNYSSELNVNALLLGDSALYLCASSLSHTPSNQPQHFGDGTRLSIL.

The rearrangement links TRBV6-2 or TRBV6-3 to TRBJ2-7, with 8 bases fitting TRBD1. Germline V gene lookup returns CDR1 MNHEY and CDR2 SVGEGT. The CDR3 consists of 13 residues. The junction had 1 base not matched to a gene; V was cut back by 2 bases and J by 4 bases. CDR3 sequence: CASSYQGAYEQYV. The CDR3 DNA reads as TGTGCCAGCAGTTACCAGGGGGCGTACGAGCAGTACGTC.

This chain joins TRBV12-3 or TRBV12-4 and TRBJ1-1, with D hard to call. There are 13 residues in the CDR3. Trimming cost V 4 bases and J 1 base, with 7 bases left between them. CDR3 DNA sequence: TGTGCCAGCAGTTGGAGGAAGAACACTGAAGCTTTCTTT. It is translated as CASSWRKNTEAFF.

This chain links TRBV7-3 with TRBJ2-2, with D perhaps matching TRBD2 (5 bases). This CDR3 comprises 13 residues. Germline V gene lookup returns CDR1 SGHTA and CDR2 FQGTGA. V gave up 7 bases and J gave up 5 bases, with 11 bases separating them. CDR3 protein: CASTLGETGELFF. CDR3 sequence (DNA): TGTGCCAGCACCCTCGGGGAGACCGGGGAGCTGTTTTTT.

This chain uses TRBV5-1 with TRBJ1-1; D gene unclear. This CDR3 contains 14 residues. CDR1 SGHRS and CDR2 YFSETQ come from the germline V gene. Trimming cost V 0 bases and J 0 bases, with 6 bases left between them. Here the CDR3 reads CASSLDRMNTEAFF. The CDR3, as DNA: TGCGCCAGCAGCTTGGACAGAATGAACACTGAAGCTTTCTTT.

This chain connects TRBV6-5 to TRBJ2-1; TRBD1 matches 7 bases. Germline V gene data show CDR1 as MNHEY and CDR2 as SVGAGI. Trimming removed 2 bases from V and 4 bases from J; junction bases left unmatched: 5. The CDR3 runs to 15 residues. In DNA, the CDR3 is TGTGCCAGCAGTTACAGGGGGCGGCCTTACAATGAGCAGTTCTTC. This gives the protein CASSYRGRPYNEQFF.

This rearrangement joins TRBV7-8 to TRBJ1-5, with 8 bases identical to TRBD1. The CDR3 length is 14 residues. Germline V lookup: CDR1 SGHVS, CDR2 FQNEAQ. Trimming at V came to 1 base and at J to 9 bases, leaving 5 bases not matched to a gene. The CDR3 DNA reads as TGTGCCAGCAGCTTAGTGACAGGGGCTGGGCCCCAGCATTTT. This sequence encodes CASSLVTGAGPQHF.

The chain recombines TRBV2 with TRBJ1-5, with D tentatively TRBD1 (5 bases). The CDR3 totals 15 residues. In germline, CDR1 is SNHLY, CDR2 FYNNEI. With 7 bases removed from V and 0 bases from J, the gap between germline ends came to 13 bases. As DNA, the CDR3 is TGTGCCAGCACCTTGTTGGGGGTTAGCAATCAGCCCCAGCATTTT. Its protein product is CASTLLGVSNQPQHF.

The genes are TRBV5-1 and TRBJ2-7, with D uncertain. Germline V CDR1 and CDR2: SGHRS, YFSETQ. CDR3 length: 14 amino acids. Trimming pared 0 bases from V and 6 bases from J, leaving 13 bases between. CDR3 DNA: TGCGCCAGCAGCTTGGACGGATCCTCGGGCGAGCAGTACGTC. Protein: CASSLDGSSGEQYV.

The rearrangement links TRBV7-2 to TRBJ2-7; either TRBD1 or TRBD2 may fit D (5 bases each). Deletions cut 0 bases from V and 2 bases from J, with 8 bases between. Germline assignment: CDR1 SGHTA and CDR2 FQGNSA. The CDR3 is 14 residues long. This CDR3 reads CASSLAPGPYEQYV. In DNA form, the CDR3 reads TGTGCCAGCAGCTTAGCTCCGGGGCCCTACGAGCAGTACGTC.

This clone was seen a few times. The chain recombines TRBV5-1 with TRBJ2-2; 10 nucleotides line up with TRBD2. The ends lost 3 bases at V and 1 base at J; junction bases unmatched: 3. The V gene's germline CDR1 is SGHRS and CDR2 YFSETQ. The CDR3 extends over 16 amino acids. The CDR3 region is CASSWTSGENTGELFF. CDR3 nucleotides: TGCGCCAGCAGCTGGACTAGCGGAGAGAACACCGGGGAGCTGTTTTTT.